This entry describes one T cell receptor (beta chain). The source of the sample is a study of blood T cell repertoires in COVID-19. Overall study context: Samples taken during acute and convalescent COVID-19 were collected in the United States, Italy and Spain. PBMCs, B-cell-depleted T cells, or T cells provided the cDNA or gDNA that made up the material.

Methods used by the authors: Amplification from reference gene primers served as the basis for estimated nucleated cell counts. Here immunoSEQ multiplex PCR was the method, and the copy in TCRdb shows in-frame clones only, minus some. For V, J and clone size, that table is used; D and trimming come from the DNA. The sample lists some 490,000 clones, 80% to 90% occurring once. The CDR3 extends over 15 amino acids. The V and J ends lost 7 bases and 2 bases, in that order; junction bases with no gene match: 10. The germline gives CDR1 SGHTA, CDR2 FQGNSA. This rearrangement joins TRBV7-2 to TRBJ2-5, with TRBD1 matching over 7 bases. The sequencing input was peripheral blood. The receptor was derived from a human donor in a cohort sampled during active COVID-19. The CDR3, as DNA: TGTGCCAGCACCTTGATTGTGGGACAGCAAGAGACCCAGTACTTC. Amino acid sequence: CASTLIVGQQETQYF.